This is a list of T cell receptor beta chains from one sample in a study of OX40 agonist ivuxolimab in advanced cancers. Using immunoSEQ multiplex PCR, the repertoire was profiled, and TCRdb retains in-frame clones only, with some absent. The data contain around 70,000 clones, about 90% of them seen just once; the ten biggest clones take up just over 2%. The source material was CD4+ or CD8+ T cells sorted from blood, sampled in a trial of the OX40 agonist ivuxolimab. The receptor set was obtained from an adult with an advanced solid tumor such as melanoma, head and neck, liver or kidney cancer. CDR3s include the opening cysteine and the closing phenylalanine or tryptophan. The order of the fields is clone size, V gene, D gene, J gene, CDR3 protein, CDR3 DNA. A D gene is named only where the DNA matches it firmly. Clone size is given for some rows only: seen once, a few or many times, or a class if the clone is expanded.

clone size: .; V gene: TRBV7-9; D gene: .; J gene: TRBJ2-2; CDR3 protein: CATKTENTGELFF; CDR3 DNA: TGTGCCACCAAGACAGAGAACACCGGGGAGCTGTTTTTT
clone size: .; V gene: TRBV30; D gene: TRBD1; J gene: TRBJ1-1; CDR3 protein: CAWSGPGTVVNTEAFF; CDR3 DNA: TGTGCCTGGAGTGGGCCCGGGACAGTAGTTAACACTGAAGCTTTCTTT
clone size: .; V gene: TRBV7-2; D gene: .; J gene: TRBJ2-5; CDR3 protein: CASSLVRQETQYF; CDR3 DNA: TGTGCCAGCAGCTTAGTACGCCAAGAGACCCAGTACTTC
clone size: .; V gene: TRBV6-1; D gene: .; J gene: TRBJ2-3; CDR3 protein: CASSEQGYSTDTQYF; CDR3 DNA: TGTGCCAGCAGTGAACAAGGGTATAGCACAGATACGCAGTATTTT
clone size: .; V gene: TRBV28; D gene: .; J gene: TRBJ2-5; CDR3 protein: CASSYQTYQETQYF; CDR3 DNA: TGTGCCAGCAGTTATCAAACGTACCAAGAGACCCAGTACTTC
clone size: once; V gene: TRBV5-1; D gene: .; J gene: TRBJ2-2; CDR3 protein: CASSLEPGVTGELFF; CDR3 DNA: TGCGCCAGCAGCTTGGAACCCGGAGTCACCGGGGAGCTGTTTTTT
clone size: .; V gene: TRBV5-1; D gene: TRBD1; J gene: TRBJ1-1; CDR3 protein: CASSLRGQGTEAFF; CDR3 DNA: TGCGCCAGCAGCTTGCGGGGACAGGGCACTGAAGCTTTCTTT
clone size: .; V gene: TRBV6-6; D gene: .; J gene: TRBJ2-1; CDR3 protein: CASSYSINEQFF; CDR3 DNA: TGTGCCAGCAGTTACTCGATAAATGAGCAGTTCTTC
clone size: .; V gene: TRBV7-2; D gene: TRBD1; J gene: TRBJ1-2; CDR3 protein: CASSLYPLLTGPYGYTF; CDR3 DNA: TGTGCCAGCAGCTTATATCCACTTCTGACAGGGCCCTATGGCTACACCTTC
clone size: .; V gene: TRBV7-9; D gene: .; J gene: TRBJ1-1; CDR3 protein: CASSFYLSAKNTEAFF; CDR3 DNA: TGTGCCAGCAGCTTTTATCTGTCAGCAAAGAACACTGAAGCTTTCTTT
clone size: .; V gene: TRBV5-5; D gene: .; J gene: TRBJ1-1; CDR3 protein: CASSTSASTEAFF; CDR3 DNA: TGTGCCAGCAGTACATCGGCTAGTACTGAAGCTTTCTTT
clone size: .; V gene: TRBV28; D gene: TRBD1; J gene: TRBJ1-1; CDR3 protein: CASWDRETEAFF; CDR3 DNA: TGTGCCAGTTGGGACAGGGAAACTGAAGCTTTCTTT
clone size: .; V gene: TRBV19; D gene: .; J gene: TRBJ2-2; CDR3 protein: CASSVTASGIGELFF; CDR3 DNA: TGTGCCAGTAGTGTGACTGCCTCCGGGATAGGGGAGCTGTTTTTT
clone size: .; V gene: TRBV18; D gene: TRBD1; J gene: TRBJ2-4; CDR3 protein: CASSPLGTAPNIQYF; CDR3 DNA: TGTGCCAGCTCACCTCTCGGGACAGCCCCAAACATTCAGTACTTC
clone size: .; V gene: TRBV5-1; D gene: TRBD1; J gene: TRBJ2-2; CDR3 protein: CASSLQGGSNTGELFF; CDR3 DNA: TGCGCCAGCAGCTTACAGGGGGGTTCGAACACCGGGGAGCTGTTTTTT
clone size: .; V gene: TRBV14; D gene: .; J gene: TRBJ2-4; CDR3 protein: CASSQVGHKADIQYF; CDR3 DNA: TGTGCCAGCAGCCAAGTGGGACACAAGGCTGACATTCAGTACTTC
clone size: few; V gene: TRBV18; D gene: .; J gene: TRBJ1-1; CDR3 protein: CASSNFQGGMNTEAFF; CDR3 DNA: TGTGCCAGCTCAAACTTCCAGGGTGGGATGAACACTGAAGCTTTCTTT
clone size: .; V gene: TRBV11-3; D gene: .; J gene: TRBJ2-5; CDR3 protein: CASSLGDKQETQYF; CDR3 DNA: TGTGCCAGCAGCTTAGGGGACAAGCAAGAGACCCAGTACTTC
clone size: .; V gene: TRBV6-5; D gene: .; J gene: TRBJ2-7; CDR3 protein: CASSALQGNYEQYF; CDR3 DNA: TGTGCCAGCAGTGCACTACAGGGCAACTACGAGCAGTACTTC
clone size: few; V gene: TRBV5-1; D gene: .; J gene: TRBJ2-2; CDR3 protein: CASSLEQGRSGELFF; CDR3 DNA: TGCGCCAGCAGCTTGGAACAGGGCCGATCCGGGGAGCTGTTTTTT
clone size: .; V gene: TRBV2; D gene: TRBD2; J gene: TRBJ2-1; CDR3 protein: CASSGAGVPGNEQFF; CDR3 DNA: TGTGCCAGCAGCGGTGCGGGGGTTCCGGGGAATGAGCAGTTCTTC
clone size: once; V gene: TRBV5-6; D gene: .; J gene: TRBJ1-3; CDR3 protein: CASSFRTTSFGNTIYF; CDR3 DNA: TGTGCCAGCAGCTTTCGGACAACCAGCTTTGGAAACACCATATATTTT
clone size: .; V gene: TRBV6-5; D gene: TRBD2; J gene: TRBJ2-5; CDR3 protein: CASSSGLAGGMETQYF; CDR3 DNA: TGTGCCAGCAGTTCGGGACTAGCGGGGGGCATGGAGACCCAGTACTTC
clone size: .; V gene: TRBV18; D gene: TRBD1; J gene: TRBJ1-5; CDR3 protein: CASSPLPPGTGNQPQHF; CDR3 DNA: TGTGCCAGCTCACCGCTGCCCCCCGGGACAGGGAACCAGCCCCAGCATTTT
clone size: few; V gene: TRBV30; D gene: .; J gene: TRBJ2-7; CDR3 protein: CAWSRGSLYEQYF; CDR3 DNA: TGTGCCTGGAGTCGGGGGAGTCTCTACGAGCAGTACTTC
clone size: .; V gene: TRBV28; D gene: TRBD1; J gene: TRBJ1-6; CDR3 protein: CASRLRQGHSPLHF; CDR3 DNA: TGTGCCAGCAGACTTCGACAGGGGCACTCACCCCTCCACTTT
clone size: .; V gene: TRBV4-3; D gene: TRBD1; J gene: TRBJ1-6; CDR3 protein: CASSQDRTGLGSSPLHF; CDR3 DNA: TGCGCCAGCAGCCAAGATCGGACAGGTCTAGGCAGTTCACCCCTCCACTTT
clone size: .; V gene: TRBV7-2; D gene: TRBD1; J gene: TRBJ1-5; CDR3 protein: CASSPLPTGLGYRSQHF; CDR3 DNA: TGTGCCAGCAGCCCATTACCGACAGGGCTGGGGTATAGATCCCAGCATTTT
clone size: .; V gene: TRBV6-5; D gene: .; J gene: TRBJ1-1; CDR3 protein: CASSYRVGAMMTEAFF; CDR3 DNA: TGTGCCAGCAGTTACAGGGTTGGGGCAATGATGACTGAAGCTTTCTTT
clone size: .; V gene: TRBV2; D gene: TRBD1; J gene: TRBJ1-5; CDR3 protein: CASSRQGSNQPQHF; CDR3 DNA: TGTGCCAGCAGCCGACAGGGTAGCAATCAGCCCCAGCATTTT
clone size: .; V gene: TRBV2; D gene: .; J gene: TRBJ2-3; CDR3 protein: CASKDDTDTQYF; CDR3 DNA: TGTGCCAGCAAAGACGACACAGATACGCAGTATTTT
clone size: .; V gene: TRBV27; D gene: TRBD2; J gene: TRBJ2-3; CDR3 protein: CASSSGWGLAGGDTQYF; CDR3 DNA: TGTGCCAGCAGTTCGGGGTGGGGACTAGCGGGAGGAGATACGCAGTATTTT
clone size: .; V gene: TRBV27; D gene: .; J gene: TRBJ1-5; CDR3 protein: CASSLSIIGGQPQHF; CDR3 DNA: TGTGCCAGCAGTTTATCGATAATCGGGGGCCAGCCCCAGCATTTT
clone size: .; V gene: TRBV11-2; D gene: TRBD1; J gene: TRBJ2-7; CDR3 protein: CASSLGQGAFEQYF; CDR3 DNA: TGTGCCAGCAGCTTAGGTCAGGGGGCCTTCGAGCAGTACTTC
clone size: .; V gene: TRBV4-3; D gene: TRBD2; J gene: TRBJ2-3; CDR3 protein: CASSQGRSGGPSDTQYF; CDR3 DNA: TGCGCCAGCAGCCAAGGCCGTTCGGGAGGGCCATCAGATACGCAGTATTTT
clone size: .; V gene: TRBV7-9; D gene: .; J gene: TRBJ2-1; CDR3 protein: CASSPTFGSSNEQFF; CDR3 DNA: TGTGCCAGCAGCCCAACTTTTGGGTCCTCCAATGAGCAGTTCTTC
clone size: .; V gene: TRBV28; D gene: .; J gene: TRBJ2-4; CDR3 protein: CASNLAKNIQYF; CDR3 DNA: TGTGCCAGCAATCTAGCCAAAAACATTCAGTACTTC
clone size: .; V gene: TRBV7-2; D gene: .; J gene: TRBJ1-5; CDR3 protein: CASSLMGVRGQPQHF; CDR3 DNA: TGTGCCAGCAGCTTAATGGGAGTAAGGGGTCAGCCCCAGCATTTT
clone size: .; V gene: TRBV18; D gene: TRBD1; J gene: TRBJ1-2; CDR3 protein: CASSPRQGLDLPYGYTF; CDR3 DNA: TGTGCCAGCTCACCCCGACAGGGATTGGACCTACCCTATGGCTACACCTTC
clone size: .; V gene: TRBV7-2; D gene: TRBD1; J gene: TRBJ2-2; CDR3 protein: CASSLDRSGELFF; CDR3 DNA: TGTGCCAGCAGCTTGGACAGGAGCGGGGAGCTGTTTTTT
clone size: .; V gene: TRBV18; D gene: .; J gene: TRBJ1-1; CDR3 protein: CASSPDLNTEAFF; CDR3 DNA: TGTGCCAGCTCACCAGACCTAAACACTGAAGCTTTCTTT
clone size: once; V gene: TRBV5-1; D gene: .; J gene: TRBJ1-2; CDR3 protein: CASSMSTGLPNSGGYTF; CDR3 DNA: TGCGCCAGCAGCATGAGTACGGGACTACCCAACTCGGGTGGCTACACCTTC
clone size: .; V gene: TRBV5-8; D gene: .; J gene: TRBJ1-1; CDR3 protein: CASSLNRRGAEAFF; CDR3 DNA: TGTGCCAGCAGCTTGAACAGACGGGGGGCTGAAGCTTTCTTT
clone size: .; V gene: TRBV11-2; D gene: .; J gene: TRBJ2-1; CDR3 protein: CASSLAPTPPDNEQFF; CDR3 DNA: TGTGCCAGCAGCTTAGCCCCCACACCACCCGACAATGAGCAGTTCTTC
clone size: .; V gene: TRBV19; D gene: TRBD1; J gene: TRBJ1-5; CDR3 protein: CASSRQGPQPQHF; CDR3 DNA: TGTGCCAGTAGTCGACAGGGCCCTCAGCCCCAGCATTTT
clone size: .; V gene: TRBV5-4; D gene: TRBD1; J gene: TRBJ1-1; CDR3 protein: CASSLAGTASTEAFF; CDR3 DNA: TGTGCCAGCAGCTTGGCGGGGACAGCCAGCACTGAAGCTTTCTTT
clone size: once; V gene: TRBV5-1; D gene: .; J gene: TRBJ1-4; CDR3 protein: CASSLASGVEEKLFF; CDR3 DNA: TGCGCCAGCAGCTTGGCCTCAGGGGTGGAGGAAAAACTGTTTTTT